This is a list of T cell receptor beta chains from one sample in a study of neurological immune-mediated disorders. In TCRdb, the 5' RACE reads were re-called with MiXCR into one record per CDR3 protein. The table shows about 89,000 distinct CDR3 sequences, with 2.6% occurring only once. Sequencing used PBMCs. All receptors derive from a woman aged 30 to 39 with multiple sclerosis. Both conserved end residues are part of each CDR3. The D gene is left open where the match is weak. Clone size appears in some rows only: once, few, many, or a class for an expanded clone.

DNA | CDR3 | V | D | J | size
TGTGCCAGCAGTCATACCCCACAGGCTAACTATGGCTACACCTTC | CASSHTPQANYGYTF | TRBV6-6 | - | TRBJ1-2 | once
TGTGCCAGCAGTCTCAACCAAGAGACCCAGTACTTC | CASSLNQETQYF | TRBV28 | - | TRBJ2-5 | many
TGCAGCGTTAAGACTAGCGGGAGAATCACAGATACGCAGTATTTT | CSVKTSGRITDTQYF | TRBV29-1 | TRBD2 | TRBJ2-3 | -
TGCAGTGCTAGAGATCATCAAGTCCTCTCCTACGAGCAGTACTTC | CSARDHQVLSYEQYF | TRBV20-1 | - | TRBJ2-7 | many
TGTGCCAGCAGTTCGGTCACCGAGGGAGATACGCAGTATTTT | CASSSVTEGDTQYF | TRBV12-3/TRBV12-4 | - | TRBJ2-3 | many
TGCGCCAGCAGCCAATCTGCAGGGTTCTACGAGCAGTACTTC | CASSQSAGFYEQYF | TRBV4-3 | - | TRBJ2-7 | many
TGTGCCACCAGCGGACTCCGCGGACTAGCGGACGACACAGATACGCAGTATTTT | CATSGLRGLADDTDTQYF | TRBV15 | TRBD2 | TRBJ2-3 | many
TGTGCCAGCTCCCCACAGGAGGAGAACACTGAAGCTTTCTTT | CASSPQEENTEAFF | TRBV18 | - | TRBJ1-1 | many
TGTGCCACCAGTGATAATAACGACCAAGAGACCCAGTACTTC | CATSDNNDQETQYF | TRBV24-1 | - | TRBJ2-5 | many
TGTGCCTGGAGTGCAGGGGCGGGTGGCTACACCTTC | CAWSAGAGGYTF | TRBV30 | - | TRBJ1-2 | many
TGTGCCAGCAGCTTACTGACAGGGAGCGCTGGCACTGAAGCTTTCTTT | CASSLLTGSAGTEAFF | TRBV7-9 | TRBD1 | TRBJ1-1 | many
TGTGCCACCAGCAGAGTGGGACTAGCGGGTTTCTCCTACAATGAGCAGTTCTTC | CATSRVGLAGFSYNEQFF | TRBV15 | TRBD2 | TRBJ2-1 | many
TGTGCCAGCAGCCCAAACACGGGGACAGGGTCTTCCGAGCAGTACTTC | CASSPNTGTGSSEQYF | TRBV7-6 | TRBD1 | TRBJ2-7 | many
TGCAGCGTTGGGGGAAAGGGGCACTATGGCTACACCTTC | CSVGGKGHYGYTF | TRBV29-1 | - | TRBJ1-2 | many
TGCAGTGCTTGGTTTGTAACCGCGTGGGCGGCAGATACGCAGTATTTT | CSAWFVTAWAADTQYF | TRBV20-1 | - | TRBJ2-3 | many
TGTGCCACCACAGGCGTTAGCGGAAACAATGAGCAGTTCTTC | CATTGVSGNNEQFF | TRBV10-3 | - | TRBJ2-1 | many
TGTGCCAGCAGTCCCACGGGACAGGGAGTAGACATTCAGTACTTC | CASSPTGQGVDIQYF | TRBV12-3/TRBV12-4 | TRBD1 | TRBJ2-4 | many
TGCAGTGCTTCACAGTGGGGCACTGAAGCTTTCTTT | CSASQWGTEAFF | TRBV20-1 | - | TRBJ1-1 | -
TGTGCCACCAGCAGAATACGGGGGGGGAACACTGAAGCTTTCTTT | CATSRIRGGNTEAFF | TRBV15 | - | TRBJ1-1 | many
TGTGCCAGCAGCTTAATAGGGAGGGGGATGAACACTGAAGCTTTCTTT | CASSLIGRGMNTEAFF | TRBV7-8 | - | TRBJ1-1 | many
TGTGCCAGCAGAGCTACTGGGGCCAACGTCCTGACTTTC | CASRATGANVLTF | TRBV7-6 | - | TRBJ2-6 | many
TGTGCCACCAGGGATTGGGGCTCCTACAATGAGCAGTTCTTC | CATRDWGSYNEQFF | TRBV15 | - | TRBJ2-1 | many
TGCGCCAGCAGCTTCCAGAGGGCAGATACGCAGTATTTT | CASSFQRADTQYF | TRBV5-1 | - | TRBJ2-3 | many
TGTGCCAGCAGACGCCGGGCCCAAGAGACCCAGTACTTC | CASRRRAQETQYF | TRBV28 | - | TRBJ2-5 | many
TGTGCCAGCAGTGCGTCGGGACAGGGATCCTACGAGCAGTACTTC | CASSASGQGSYEQYF | TRBV6-5 | TRBD1 | TRBJ2-7 | many
TGCGCCAGCATTAAGCTTGGGGACCCCCCTGAAGCTTTCTTT | CASIKLGDPPEAFF | TRBV5-1 | - | TRBJ1-1 | many
TGCGCCAGCAGCGTCCCCGAAGAGACCCAGTACTTC | CASSVPEETQYF | TRBV5-1 | - | TRBJ2-5 | many
TGTGCCAGCTCACCATCGACAGGGAACTATGGCTACACCTTC | CASSPSTGNYGYTF | TRBV18 | TRBD1 | TRBJ1-2 | -
TGTGCCAGCAGCTTAGAGGGGCGGGTAAAAAACATTCAGTACTTC | CASSLEGRVKNIQYF | TRBV7-2 | - | TRBJ2-4 | many
TGTGCCAGCAGTCATCACATCGCGTCCTACGAGCAGTACTTC | CASSHHIASYEQYF | TRBV11-2 | - | TRBJ2-7 | -
TGTGCCAGCAGCTTAGTATTACGTGCGACCGGGGAGCTGTTTTTT | CASSLVLRATGELFF | TRBV7-9 | - | TRBJ2-2 | many
TGCAGCGTTGGTCTTGGCGTCAATCAGCCCCAGCATTTT | CSVGLGVNQPQHF | TRBV29-1 | - | TRBJ1-5 | many
TGCAGTGCTAGGGTACAGCCAGCCTACGAGCAGTACTTC | CSARVQPAYEQYF | TRBV20-1 | - | TRBJ2-7 | many
TGCGCCAGCAGCCCCTTTCGGCTATTATGGCAAGAGACCCAGTACTTC | CASSPFRLLWQETQYF | TRBV5-1 | - | TRBJ2-5 | many
TGCAGTGCGGCTGACCCACCTTCAGATACGCAGTATTTT | CSAADPPSDTQYF | TRBV20-1 | - | TRBJ2-3 | many
TGTGCCAGCAGCTTAGTGGGACGGACTACCTACGAGCAGTACTTC | CASSLVGRTTYEQYF | TRBV7-2 | - | TRBJ2-7 | many
TGTGCCAGCAGTCCCGGGACAGGGCCAGCTAACTATGGCTACACCTTC | CASSPGTGPANYGYTF | TRBV12-3/TRBV12-4 | TRBD1 | TRBJ1-2 | many
TGTGCCACCTCTACGGACTCCTACAATGAGCAGTTCTTC | CATSTDSYNEQFF | TRBV5-4 | - | TRBJ2-1 | -
TGCAGTGCTAGAGGTCTGGGGCCGTGGACTGAAGCTTTCTTT | CSARGLGPWTEAFF | TRBV20-1 | - | TRBJ1-1 | many
TGCGCCAGCAGCTTTCTCTCCGGACTAGCGGACTCCTACAATGAGCAGTTCTTC | CASSFLSGLADSYNEQFF | TRBV5-1 | TRBD2 | TRBJ2-1 | many
TGTGCCAGCAGCCCGTTTGGGACAGACTATGGCTACACCTTC | CASSPFGTDYGYTF | TRBV7-3 | TRBD1 | TRBJ1-2 | many
TGTGCCAGCAGTCTTAAAAGGGGAGATGAGCAGTTCTTC | CASSLKRGDEQFF | TRBV12-3/TRBV12-4 | - | TRBJ2-1 | many
TGTGCCAGCAGCCAAGATGGGGGCTGGGAGAACACTGAAGCTTTCTTT | CASSQDGGWENTEAFF | TRBV3-1 | - | TRBJ1-1 | many
TGCGCCAGCAGCCGTCCGGGACTAGCGGACAATGAGCAGTTCTTC | CASSRPGLADNEQFF | TRBV4-1 | TRBD2 | TRBJ2-1 | many
TGCGCCAGTGACAACGGACAGGGAGCAGATACGCAGTATTTT | CASDNGQGADTQYF | TRBV5-1 | TRBD1 | TRBJ2-3 | many